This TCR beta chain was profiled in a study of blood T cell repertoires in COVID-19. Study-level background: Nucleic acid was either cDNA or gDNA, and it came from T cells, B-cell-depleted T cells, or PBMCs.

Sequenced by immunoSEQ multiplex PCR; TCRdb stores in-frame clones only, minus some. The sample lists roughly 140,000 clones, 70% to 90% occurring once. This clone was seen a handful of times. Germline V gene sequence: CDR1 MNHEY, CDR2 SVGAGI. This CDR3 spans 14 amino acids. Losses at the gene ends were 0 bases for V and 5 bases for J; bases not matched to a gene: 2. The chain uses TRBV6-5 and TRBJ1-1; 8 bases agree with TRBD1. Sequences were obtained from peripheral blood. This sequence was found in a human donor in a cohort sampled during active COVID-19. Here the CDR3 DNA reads TGTGCCAGCAGTTACTCGAACAGGGGGACTGAAGCTTTCTTT. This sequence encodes CASSYSNRGTEAFF.